The 14 T cell receptor beta chains given below trace back to one sample, sequenced in a study of blood T cell repertoires in COVID-19. Method: immunoSEQ multiplex PCR; TCRdb's copy keeps in-frame clones and lacks some. The profile shows 350,000 to 500,000 clones, more than 70% of them singletons. Sequencing was performed on PBMCs or T cells enriched from blood (not recorded which). These receptors originate from a woman between 18 and 29 years old who had been exposed to COVID-19.

The chain couples TRBV19 to TRBJ1-1; weak D call: TRBD1 (5 bases). The germline V gene has CDR1 LNHDA and CDR2 SQIVND (reference sequence). Trimming took off 11 bases at V and 6 bases at J, with 13 bases between the two ends. This CDR3 has 11 amino acids. CDR3 sequence: CALQGSAEAFF. The CDR3 DNA reads as TGTGCCCTTCAGGGCTCGGCTGAAGCTTTCTTT.

J is TRBJ2-5 and V is TRBV5-1; TRBD1 agrees at 7 bases. This CDR3 comprises 14 residues. V dropped 1 base and J dropped 2; count of bases not matched to a gene: 2. Germline V gives CDR1 SGHRS, CDR2 YFSETQ. In DNA, the CDR3 is TGCGCCAGCAGCTTGACAGGGGATCAAGAGACCCAGTACTTC. Translating it yields CASSLTGDQETQYF.

The chain is built from TRBV7-2 and TRBJ2-3; no reliable D call. V dropped 5 bases and J dropped 0 bases, with 12 bases sitting between them. Germline V CDR1 and CDR2: SGHTA, FQGNSA. CDR3 length: 15 amino acids. The CDR3 DNA is TGTGCCAGCAGCACCATAGCAGCTAGCACAGATACGCAGTATTTT. Translated: CASSTIAASTDTQYF. Combining the CDR3 with reference TRBV7-2 and TRBJ2-3 gives the whole variable domain GAGVSQSPSNKVTEKGKDVELRCDPISGHTALYWYRQSLGQGLEFLIYFQGNSAPDKSGLPSDRFSAERTGGSVSTLTIQRTQQEDSAVYLCASSTIAASTDTQYFGPGTRLTVL.

The chain uses TRBV7-9 and TRBJ2-7; D unclear. The CDR3 is 14 residues long. The V end lost 1 base, the J end lost 3 bases, and 10 bases lay between the germline ends. Germline values: CDR1 SEHNR, CDR2 FQNEAQ (reference sequence). The CDR3 bases are TGTGCCAGCAGCTTAGAATCTGAACTCTACGAGCAGTACTTC. Its protein product is CASSLESELYEQYF. The entire variable domain, with the rest obtained from reference TRBV7-9 and TRBJ2-7, is as follows: DTGVSQNPRHKITKRGQNVTFRCDPISEHNRLYWYRQTLGQGPEFLTYFQNEAQLEKSRLLSDRFSAERPKGSFSTLEIQRTEQGDSAMYLCASSLESELYEQYFGPGTRLTVT.

The chain couples TRBV5-1 to TRBJ1-6; D uncertain. V lost 0 bases and J 0 bases, leaving 10 bases between the germline ends. The CDR3 contains 17 residues. CDR1 SGHRS and CDR2 YFSETQ come from the germline V gene. The CDR3 nucleotides read TGCGCCAGCAGCTTGGCTACAGCAAGCTCCTATAATTCACCCCTCCACTTT. Its translation is CASSLATASSYNSPLHF.

The chain has TRBV9 and TRBJ1-2; 9 nucleotides agree with TRBD1. The CDR3 loop spans 15 amino acids. Germline CDR1 reads SGDLS; CDR2 reads YYNGEE. V shed 2 bases, J shed 2 bases, and the junction held 4 bases outside the gene matches. Here the CDR3 reads CASSVEGQGNYGYTF. CDR3 in DNA: TGTGCCAGCAGCGTCGAGGGACAGGGAAACTATGGCTACACCTTC.

The chain has TRBV19 and TRBJ2-7; the match to TRBD1 covers 10 bases. The V gene's germline CDR1 is LNHDA and CDR2 SQIVND (reference sequence). The CDR3 consists of 16 residues. The trim removed 5 bases at V and 2 bases at J, leaving 9 bases unmatched. The DNA of the CDR3 is TGTGCCAGTAGTGGAACCGGGACAGGGGACCCCTACGAGCAGTACTTC. It translates to CASSGTGTGDPYEQYF.

The chain is built from TRBV24-1 and TRBJ1-2; tentative D call: TRBD1 (6 bases). The germline gives CDR1 KGHDR, CDR2 SFDVKD. The CDR3 sequence is 14 residues long. V was cut by 2 bases and J by 2 bases, with 8 bases left in between. The CDR3 DNA sequence: TGTGCCACCAGTGATTCCGGACAGAACTATGGCTACACCTTC. It specifies CATSDSGQNYGYTF.

The chain is built from TRBV28 and TRBJ1-4; tentatively, D is TRBD1 (6 bases). The CDR3 has 14 residues. CDR1 is MDHEN and CDR2 is SYDVKM in the germline V gene. V was trimmed by 6 bases and J by 3 bases, leaving 11 bases between them. This CDR3 is CASRLTGANEKLFF. The CDR3 DNA sequence: TGTGCCAGCAGATTGACAGGCGCTAATGAAAAACTGTTTTTT.

The J gene is TRBJ2-5, the V gene TRBV7-2, with D perhaps matching TRBD1 (5 bases). Germline V gene sequence: CDR1 SGHTA, CDR2 FQGNSA. CDR3 length: 14 residues. Trimming took off 5 bases at V and 6 bases at J, with 16 bases between the two ends. For the CDR3, the DNA is TGTGCCAGCAGCACCCTACAGGTCCCAAAGACCCAGTACTTC. This sequence encodes CASSTLQVPKTQYF.

The J gene is TRBJ2-1, the V gene TRBV5-6; TRBD1 matches at 11 bases. V was pared by 4 bases and J by 6 bases, with 6 bases of the junction left unmatched. The CDR3 totals 15 residues. Germline V lookup: CDR1 SGHDT, CDR2 YYEEEE. CDR3 sequence reads: CASSAVGTGGNEQFF. The CDR3, as DNA: TGTGCCAGCAGCGCCGTCGGGACAGGGGGCAATGAGCAGTTCTTC.

The chain couples TRBV4-2 to TRBJ1-5; D gene uncertain. Trimming cost V 0 bases and J 2 bases, with 8 bases left between them. The CDR3 has 15 residues. Germline V gene lookup returns CDR1 LGHNA and CDR2 YNFKEQ. The CDR3 is CASSQEARGNQPQHF. The CDR3 coding sequence is TGTGCCAGCAGCCAAGAGGCCCGGGGCAATCAGCCCCAGCATTTT.

This sequence joins TRBV29-1 and TRBJ2-2, with TRBD2 matching 15 bases. The CDR3 is 16 amino acids. J gave up 1 base and V 5 bases, and 2 bases lay outside the gene matches. Per germline, CDR1 SQVTM and CDR2 ANQGSEA. Here the CDR3 reads CSVRGLAGGNTGELFF. The CDR3, as DNA: TGCAGCGTTAGGGGACTAGCGGGAGGGAACACCGGGGAGCTGTTTTTT.

The rearrangement joins TRBV3-1 (or the pseudogene TRBV3-2) to TRBJ1-6, with D possibly matching TRBD1 (5 bases). From germline, CDR1 is LGHDT and CDR2 YNNKEL (reference sequence). V was trimmed by 0 bases and J by 7 bases, leaving 10 bases between them. The CDR3 spans 15 residues. In DNA, the CDR3 is TGTGCCAGCAGCCAAGATGGGGCCGGGAATTCACCCCTCCACTTT. Translated: CASSQDGAGNSPLHF.